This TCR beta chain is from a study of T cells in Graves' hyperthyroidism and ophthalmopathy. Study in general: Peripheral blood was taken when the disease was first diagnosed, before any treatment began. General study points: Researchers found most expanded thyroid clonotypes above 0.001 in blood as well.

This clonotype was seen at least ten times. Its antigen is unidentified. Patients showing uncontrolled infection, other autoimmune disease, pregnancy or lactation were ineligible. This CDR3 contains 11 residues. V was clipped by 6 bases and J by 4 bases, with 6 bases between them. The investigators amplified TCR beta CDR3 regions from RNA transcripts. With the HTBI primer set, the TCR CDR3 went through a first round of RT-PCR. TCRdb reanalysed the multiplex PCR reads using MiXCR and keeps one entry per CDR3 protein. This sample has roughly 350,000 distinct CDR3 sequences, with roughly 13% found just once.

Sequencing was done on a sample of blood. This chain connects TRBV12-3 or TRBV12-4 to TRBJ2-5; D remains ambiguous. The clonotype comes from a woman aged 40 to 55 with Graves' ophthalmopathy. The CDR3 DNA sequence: TGTGCCAGCAGGCATGGAGAGACCCAGTACTTC. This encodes CASRHGETQYF.